The source of this T cell receptor (beta chain) is a study of T cell responses to AZD1222 COVID-19 vaccine. Study information: Combined were second doses at about 4 or about 12 weeks. Overall study results and limits: Spike-specific TCR breadth and depth grew following two AZD1222 doses. Spike as a whole was targeted by vaccine-associated CD4 TCRs, dominant at 160-218 and 743-854. Repertoire sampling was restricted to post-peak T cell response timepoints.

Using immunoSEQ multiplex PCR, the repertoire was profiled, and TCRdb retains in-frame clones only, with some absent. The repertoire holds about 160,000 clones, 88% seen once, with 5.5% in the top ten. CDR3 length: 16 residues. Unmatched junction bases numbered 6, after V lost 1 base and J lost 2 bases. Per germline, CDR1 LGHDT and CDR2 YNNKEL (reference sequence). With respect to this clone: Antigen specificity is unknown.

V and J are TRBV3-1 (or the pseudogene TRBV3-2) and TRBJ1-2, with 8 nucleotides matching TRBD1. The starting material was peripheral blood, obtained on day 0 of AZD1222 vaccination. The TCR comes from an adult in good health. The CDR3 loop is CASSQVGSGGNYGYTF. CDR3 nucleotide sequence: TGTGCCAGCAGCCAAGTTGGGTCAGGGGGCAACTATGGCTACACCTTC.